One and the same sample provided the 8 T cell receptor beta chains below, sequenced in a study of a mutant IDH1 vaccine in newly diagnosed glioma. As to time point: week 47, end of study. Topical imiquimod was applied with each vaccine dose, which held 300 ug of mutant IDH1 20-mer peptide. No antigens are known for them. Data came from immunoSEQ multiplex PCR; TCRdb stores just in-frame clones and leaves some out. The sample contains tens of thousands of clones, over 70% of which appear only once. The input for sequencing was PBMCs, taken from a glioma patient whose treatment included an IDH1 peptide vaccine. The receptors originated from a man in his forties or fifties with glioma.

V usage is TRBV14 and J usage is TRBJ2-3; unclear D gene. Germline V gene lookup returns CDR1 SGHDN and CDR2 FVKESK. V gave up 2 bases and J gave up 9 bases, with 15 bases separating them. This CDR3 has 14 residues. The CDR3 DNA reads TGTGCCAGCAGCCAAAGGGCTGGTTTGGTCACGCAGTATTTT. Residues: CASSQRAGLVTQYF.

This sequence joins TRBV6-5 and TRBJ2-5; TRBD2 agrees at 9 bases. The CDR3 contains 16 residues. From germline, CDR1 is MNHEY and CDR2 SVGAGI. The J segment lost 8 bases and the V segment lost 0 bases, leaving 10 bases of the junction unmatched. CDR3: CASSYSPAGGRGTQYF. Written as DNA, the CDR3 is TGTGCCAGCAGTTACTCGCCAGCGGGGGGACGGGGAACCCAGTACTTC.

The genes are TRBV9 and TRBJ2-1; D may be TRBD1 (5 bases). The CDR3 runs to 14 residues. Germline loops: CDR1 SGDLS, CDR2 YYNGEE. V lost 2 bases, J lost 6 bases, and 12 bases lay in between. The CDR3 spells CASSVGAGINEQFF. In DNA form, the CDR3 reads TGTGCCAGCAGCGTTGGGGCTGGGATCAATGAGCAGTTCTTC.

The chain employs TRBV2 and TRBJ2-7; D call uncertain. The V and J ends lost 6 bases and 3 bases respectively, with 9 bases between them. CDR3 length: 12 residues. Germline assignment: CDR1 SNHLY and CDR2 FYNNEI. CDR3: CASSALSYEQYF. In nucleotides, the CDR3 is TGTGCCAGCAGCGCCCTCAGCTACGAGCAGTACTTC.

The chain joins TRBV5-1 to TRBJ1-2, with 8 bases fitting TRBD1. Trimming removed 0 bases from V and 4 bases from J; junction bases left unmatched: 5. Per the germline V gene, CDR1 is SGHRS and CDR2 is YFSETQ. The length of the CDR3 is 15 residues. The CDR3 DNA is TGCGCCAGCAGCTTGGAACAGGGGGTTGGCTATGGCTACACCTTC. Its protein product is CASSLEQGVGYGYTF.

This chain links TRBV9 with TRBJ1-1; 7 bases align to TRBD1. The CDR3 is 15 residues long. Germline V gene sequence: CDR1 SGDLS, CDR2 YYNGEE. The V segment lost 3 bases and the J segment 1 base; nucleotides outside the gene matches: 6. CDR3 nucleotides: TGTGCCAGCAGCGCCTCGGGGACAGCGAACACTGAAGCTTTCTTT. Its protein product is CASSASGTANTEAFF.

DNA of the CDR3: TGCGCCAGCAGCCAACCGGCAGAAACTAATGAAAAACTGTTTTTT. It encodes CASSQPAETNEKLFF. The chain employs TRBV4-1 and TRBJ1-4; unclear D gene. Trimming cost V 2 bases and J 1 base, with 8 bases left between them. The length of the CDR3 is 15 residues. CDR1 and CDR2 from the germline V gene are MGHRA and YSYEKL.

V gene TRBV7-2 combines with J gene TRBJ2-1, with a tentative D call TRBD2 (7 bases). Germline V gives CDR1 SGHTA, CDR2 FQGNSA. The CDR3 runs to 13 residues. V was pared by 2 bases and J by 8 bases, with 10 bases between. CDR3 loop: CASSLQGGDEQFF. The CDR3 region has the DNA TGTGCCAGCAGCTTACAAGGGGGGGATGAGCAGTTCTTC.